Below are 15 T cell receptor beta chains sequenced from a single sample in a study of PD-1 blockade in classical Hodgkin lymphoma. Data came from immunoSEQ multiplex PCR; TCRdb stores just in-frame clones and leaves some out. The repertoire includes 50,000 to 65,000 clones, around 90% of them detected once, and more than 8% sits in the top ten. The sample's time point: cycle 4 day 1 (C4D1), after about 6 weeks of nivolumab. All patients relapsed after autologous stem cell transplantation, and brentuximab vedotin exposure varied. The sample here was peripheral blood mononuclear cells (PBMCs), taken before the fourth cycle of nivolumab. All receptors come from a human donor with classical Hodgkin lymphoma.

This sequence joins TRBV5-1 and TRBJ1-1, with D hard to call. The ends were cut back, 2 bases at V and 1 base at J, with 6 bases in the middle. This CDR3 region has 13 residues. CDR1 and CDR2 (germline): SGHRS, YFSETQ. The CDR3 nucleotides read TGCGCCAGCAGCTTTGAGGGGAACACTGAAGCTTTCTTT. Translating gives CASSFEGNTEAFF.

The chain carries TRBV6-6 and TRBJ1-5, with D possibly being TRBD1 (5 bases). V lost 5 bases, J lost 3 bases, and 11 bases lay in between. Germline V gives CDR1 MNHNY, CDR2 SVGAGI (reference sequence). This CDR3 is built from 14 residues. The CDR3 DNA is TGTGCCAGCAGTCCCGGGGGTAACAATCAGCCCCAGCATTTT. Translated: CASSPGGNNQPQHF.

The chain has TRBV5-1 and TRBJ2-2; D ambiguous. Trimming stripped 0 bases from V and 0 bases from J, with 12 bases between. Looked up from germline, CDR1 is SGHRS and CDR2 is YFSETQ. CDR3 length: 17 amino acids. CDR3 amino acids: CASSLGSGNANTGELFF. The CDR3 bases are TGCGCCAGCAGCTTGGGATCGGGCAACGCGAACACCGGGGAGCTGTTTTTT.

The genes are TRBV6-5 and TRBJ2-7; possible D gene TRBD1, 6 bases. The CDR3 runs to 11 residues. Germline CDR1 reads MNHEY; CDR2 reads SVGAGI. V gave up 8 bases and J gave up 5 bases, with 10 bases separating them. The CDR3: CASLQGHEQYF. CDR3 nucleotides: TGTGCCAGCTTACAGGGTCACGAGCAGTACTTC.

The rearrangement joins TRBV9 to TRBJ2-1; a weak D match, TRBD2 (5 bases). Trimming left V 4 bases short and J 3 bases short, with 14 bases between. CDR3 length: 15 amino acids. The germline V gene has CDR1 SGDLS and CDR2 YYNGEE. The CDR3 spells CASSSNSGRYNEQFF. The CDR3 DNA follows: TGTGCCAGCAGCTCTAACAGCGGTCGCTACAATGAGCAGTTCTTC.

The chain employs TRBV18 and TRBJ2-3, with unresolved D. CDR3 size: 16 residues. The V and J ends lost 3 bases and 0 bases respectively, with 13 bases between them. Germline CDR1 is KGHSH and CDR2 is LQKENI. CDR3 protein: CASSPFSRSSTDTQYF. CDR3 nucleotide sequence: TGTGCCAGCTCACCTTTTTCTAGGTCTAGCACAGATACGCAGTATTTT.

The V call is TRBV4-1, the J call TRBJ1-5; D possibly corresponds to TRBD1 (5 bases). In germline, CDR1 is MGHRA, CDR2 YSYEKL. The CDR3 runs to 15 residues. Trimming stripped 0 bases from V and 0 bases from J, with 6 bases between. The CDR3, as DNA: TGCGCCAGCAGCCAAGAACAGGATAGCAATCAGCCCCAGCATTTT. Its protein product is CASSQEQDSNQPQHF.

This sequence joins TRBV5-1 and TRBJ2-5; the D is unclear. This CDR3 region has 15 residues. The germline V gene encodes CDR1 SGHRS and CDR2 YFSETQ. The V and J ends lost 0 bases and 4 bases respectively, with 13 bases between them. CDR3 region: CASSLGARSPETQYF. CDR3 nucleotides: TGCGCCAGCAGCTTGGGAGCCCGCTCTCCAGAGACCCAGTACTTC. Combining the CDR3 with reference TRBV5-1 and TRBJ2-5 gives the whole variable domain KAGVTQTPRYLIKTRGQQVTLSCSPISGHRSVSWYQQTPGQGLQFLFEYFSETQRNKGNFPGRFSGRQFSNSRSEMNVSTLELGDSALYLCASSLGARSPETQYFGPGTRLLVL.

This rearrangement joins TRBV2 to TRBJ1-6; D is unclear. Germline loops: CDR1 SNHLY, CDR2 FYNNEI. V dropped 4 bases and J dropped 7 bases, with 2 bases sitting between them. CDR3 length equals 11 residues. This CDR3 reads CASSGNSPLHF. In DNA, the CDR3 is TGTGCCAGCAGTGGGAATTCACCCCTCCACTTT.

The genes are TRBV7-9 and TRBJ2-1; unclear D gene. The CDR3 has 13 residues. The V end lost 3 bases, the J end lost 4 bases, and 7 bases lay between the germline ends. Germline assignment: CDR1 SEHNR and CDR2 FQNEAQ (reference sequence). The CDR3 reads CASSFEEYNEQFF. CDR3 DNA: TGTGCCAGCAGCTTTGAAGAATACAATGAGCAGTTCTTC.

This clone was picked up a small number of times. This chain joins TRBV5-1 and TRBJ1-5, with 8 bases matching TRBD1. The CDR3 length is 14 residues. V was clipped by 4 bases and J by 8 bases; unmatched bases: 8. From germline, CDR1 is SGHRS and CDR2 YFSETQ. The CDR3 spells CASSPGQGGEPQHF. Here the CDR3 DNA reads TGCGCCAGCAGCCCTGGACAGGGAGGCGAGCCCCAGCATTTT.

The rearrangement links TRBV5-1 to TRBJ1-5; a possible D gene is TRBD1 (6 bases). Between the trimmed V and J ends, which lost 1 base and 3 bases, there was a span of 11 bases. This CDR3 is 15 amino acids long. Germline V lookup: CDR1 SGHRS, CDR2 YFSETQ. The CDR3 DNA is TGCGCCAGCAGCTTGAACACAGGGTCCAATCAGCCCCAGCATTTT. Translating it yields CASSLNTGSNQPQHF.

V usage is TRBV25-1 and J usage is TRBJ2-7; perhaps TRBD1 as D (7 bases). The CDR3 consists of 14 residues. With 0 bases removed from V and 4 bases from J, the gap between germline ends came to 10 bases. Germline V gene sequence: CDR1 MGHDK, CDR2 SYGVNS. CDR3: CASSEYPGGYEQYF. The CDR3 DNA reads as TGTGCCAGCAGTGAATACCCAGGGGGGTACGAGCAGTACTTC.

This clone came up once. The genes are TRBV6-6 and TRBJ2-3, with TRBD2 identical over 11 bases. The trim removed 7 bases at V and 5 bases at J, leaving 8 bases unmatched. The CDR3 extends over 15 amino acids. Germline V gene data show CDR1 as MNHNY and CDR2 as SVGAGI (reference sequence). The CDR3 region is CASTSTSGAGDTQYF. The CDR3 DNA reads as TGTGCCAGCACTTCGACTAGCGGGGCGGGAGATACGCAGTATTTT.

The chain combines TRBV30 with TRBJ2-5; possibly TRBD1 or TRBD2 for D (6 bases each). The CDR3 runs to 14 residues. CDR1 and CDR2 (germline): GTSNPN, SVGIG (reference sequence). V dropped 2 bases and J dropped 2 bases, with 12 bases sitting between them. CDR3 bases: TGTGCCTGGAGTTCGGGGGCGGGGCAAGAGACCCAGTACTTC. It is translated as CAWSSGAGQETQYF.